The clone carrying this TCR beta chain occurred a few times. Its cognate antigen is unknown. Survey-level resolution applied to immunoSEQ assay v3.0. This table comes from immunoSEQ multiplex PCR, and its TCRdb copy is limited to in-frame clones, with some not included. The sample comprises 30,000 or so clones, around 87% of which are singletons, and 3.5% to 5% rests with the top ten. Germline CDR1 reads SGHTS; CDR2 reads YDEGEE. The CDR3 totals 13 residues. Deletions cut 4 bases from V and 6 bases from J, with 12 bases between. The data were taken from a study of long-term antiretroviral therapy in people with HIV. Study conclusions and caveats: Pre-ART expanded clones dominated the repertoire at every time point. Viral resistance, ART adherence and therapy changes all lacked available data. Blood dating 2004 to 2017 may reflect older ART regimens. Spans of CDR3 length were tighter for HIV repertoires than for controls.

The sequence came from a woman aged 18-35 years with HIV. The starting material was unsorted PBMCs, obtained 0.5 years after starting antiretroviral therapy. The V and J genes are TRBV5-8 and TRBJ2-3; D ambiguous. The CDR3 sequence: CASSRTKWDTQYF. The DNA of the CDR3 is TGTGCCAGCAGCCGAACGAAGTGGGATACGCAGTATTTT.